This TCR beta chain comes out of a study of blood T cell repertoires in COVID-19. Overall study: Specimens from acute and convalescent COVID-19 originated in the United States, Italy and Spain. T cells, B-cell-depleted T cells, or PBMCs supplied cDNA or gDNA.

The CDR3 has 13 residues. The germline V and J ends were trimmed by 6 bases and 4 bases, with 12 bases remaining between them. Original data processing: Amplification of reference gene primers was used by the study to estimate nucleated cell counts. The method was immunoSEQ multiplex PCR; TCRdb's version includes in-frame clones alone and lacks a portion of them. The D gene and trimming were derived from the DNA, and the V and J assignments and clone size from that table. The repertoire holds about 190,000 clones, around 80% seen once, with 2.5% to 3.5% in the top ten. The clonotype originates from a woman older than 75 with active or convalescent COVID-19. The chain joins TRBV12-3 or TRBV12-4 to TRBJ1-1, with D tentatively TRBD1 (5 bases). Material: peripheral blood. CDR3 sequence (DNA): TGTGCCAGCAGCCTGATGGACACCACTGAAGCTTTCTTT. Residues: CASSLMDTTEAFF.